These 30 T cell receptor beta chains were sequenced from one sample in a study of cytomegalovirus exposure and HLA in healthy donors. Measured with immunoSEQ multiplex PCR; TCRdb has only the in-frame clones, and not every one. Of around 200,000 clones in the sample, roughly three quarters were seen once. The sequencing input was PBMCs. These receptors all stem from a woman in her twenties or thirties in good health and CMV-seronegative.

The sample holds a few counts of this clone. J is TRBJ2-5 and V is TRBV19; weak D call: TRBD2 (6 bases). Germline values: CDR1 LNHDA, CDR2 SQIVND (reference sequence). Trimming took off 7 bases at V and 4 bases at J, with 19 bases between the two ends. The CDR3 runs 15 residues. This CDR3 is CASTDPLGGGETQYF. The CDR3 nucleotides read TGTGCCAGTACCGACCCGTTGGGGGGTGGAGAGACCCAGTACTTC.

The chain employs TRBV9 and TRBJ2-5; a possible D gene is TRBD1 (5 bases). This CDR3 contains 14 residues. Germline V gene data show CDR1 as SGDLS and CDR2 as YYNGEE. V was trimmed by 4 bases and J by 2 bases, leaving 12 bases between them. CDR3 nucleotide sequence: TGTGCCAGCAGCTTGACTCAGGGACAAGAGACCCAGTACTTC. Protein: CASSLTQGQETQYF.

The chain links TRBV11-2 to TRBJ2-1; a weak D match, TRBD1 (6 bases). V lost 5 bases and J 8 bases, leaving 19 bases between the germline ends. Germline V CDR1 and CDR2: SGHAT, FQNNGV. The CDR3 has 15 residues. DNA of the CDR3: TGTGCCAGCAGCCCTCAGGGGCCGTTTAGGCATGAGCAGTTCTTC. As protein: CASSPQGPFRHEQFF. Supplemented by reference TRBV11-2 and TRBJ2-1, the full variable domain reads EAGVAQSPRYKIIEKRQSVAFWCNPISGHATLYWYQQILGQGPKLLIQFQNNGVVDDSQLPKDRFSAERLKGVDSTLKIQPAKLEDSAVYLCASSPQGPFRHEQFFGPGTRLTVL.

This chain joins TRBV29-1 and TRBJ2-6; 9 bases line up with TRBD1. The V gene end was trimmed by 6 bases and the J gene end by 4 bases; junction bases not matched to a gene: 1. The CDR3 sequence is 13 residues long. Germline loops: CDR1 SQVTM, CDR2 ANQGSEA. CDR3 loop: CSVGTGGANVLTF. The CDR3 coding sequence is TGCAGCGTCGGGACAGGGGGGGCCAACGTCCTGACTTTC.

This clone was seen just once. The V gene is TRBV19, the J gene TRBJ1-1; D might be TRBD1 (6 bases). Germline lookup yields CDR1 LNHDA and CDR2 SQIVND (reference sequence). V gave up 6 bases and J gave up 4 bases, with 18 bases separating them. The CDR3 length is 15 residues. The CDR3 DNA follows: TGTGCCAGTAGCTCGCAGAGGGGGGAGGGCACTGAAGCTTTCTTT. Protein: CASSSQRGEGTEAFF.

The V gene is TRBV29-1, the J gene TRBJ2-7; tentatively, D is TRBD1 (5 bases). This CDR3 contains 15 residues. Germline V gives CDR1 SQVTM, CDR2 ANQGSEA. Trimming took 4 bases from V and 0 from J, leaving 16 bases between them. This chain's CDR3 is CSVGLDISTSYEQYF. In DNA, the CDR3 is TGCAGCGTTGGCTTGGACATTTCCACCTCCTACGAGCAGTACTTC.

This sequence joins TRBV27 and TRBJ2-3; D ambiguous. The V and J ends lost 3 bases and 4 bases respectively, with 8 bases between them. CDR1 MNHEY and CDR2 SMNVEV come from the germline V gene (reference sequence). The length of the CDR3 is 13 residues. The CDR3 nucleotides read TGTGCCAGCAGTTTTCAGTCTCCAGATACGCAGTATTTT. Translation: CASSFQSPDTQYF.

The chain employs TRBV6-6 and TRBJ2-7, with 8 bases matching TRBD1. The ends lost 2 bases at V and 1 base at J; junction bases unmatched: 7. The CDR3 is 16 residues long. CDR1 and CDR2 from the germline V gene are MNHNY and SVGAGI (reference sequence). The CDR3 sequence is CASSYKDRDPSYEQYF. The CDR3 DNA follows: TGTGCCAGCAGTTACAAGGACAGGGACCCATCCTACGAGCAGTACTTC.

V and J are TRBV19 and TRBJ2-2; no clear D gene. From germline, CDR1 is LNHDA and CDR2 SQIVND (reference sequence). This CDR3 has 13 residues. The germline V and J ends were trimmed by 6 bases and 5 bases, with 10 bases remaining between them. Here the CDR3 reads CASSGAVTGELFF. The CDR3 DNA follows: TGTGCCAGTAGCGGCGCGGTTACCGGGGAGCTGTTTTTT.

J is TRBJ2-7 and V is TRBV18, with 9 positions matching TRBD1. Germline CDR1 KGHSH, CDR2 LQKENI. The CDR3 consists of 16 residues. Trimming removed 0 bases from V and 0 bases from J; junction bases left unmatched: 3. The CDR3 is CASSPPLGQGSYEQYF. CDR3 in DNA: TGTGCCAGCTCACCACCTCTGGGACAGGGCTCCTACGAGCAGTACTTC.

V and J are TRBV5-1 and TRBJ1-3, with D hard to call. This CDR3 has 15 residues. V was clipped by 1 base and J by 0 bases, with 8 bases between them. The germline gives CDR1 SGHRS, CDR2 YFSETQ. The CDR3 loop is CASSLSSSSGNTIYF. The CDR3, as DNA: TGCGCCAGCAGCTTGAGTTCCAGCTCTGGAAACACCATATATTTT.

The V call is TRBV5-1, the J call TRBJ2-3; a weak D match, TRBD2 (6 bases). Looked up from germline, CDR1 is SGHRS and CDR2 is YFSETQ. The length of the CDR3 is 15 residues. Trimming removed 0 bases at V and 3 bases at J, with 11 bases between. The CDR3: CASSLVLALTDTQYF. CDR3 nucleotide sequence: TGCGCCAGCAGCTTGGTCCTAGCGCTTACAGATACGCAGTATTTT.

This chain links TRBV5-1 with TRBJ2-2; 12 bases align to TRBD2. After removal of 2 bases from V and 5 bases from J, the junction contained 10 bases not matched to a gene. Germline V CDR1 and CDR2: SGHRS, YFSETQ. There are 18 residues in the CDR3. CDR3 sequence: CASSLRTSGAAGTGELFF. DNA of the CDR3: TGCGCCAGCAGCTTACGGACTAGCGGGGCTGCGGGTACCGGGGAGCTGTTTTTT.

The CDR3 sequence: CASSPTGAAQETQYF. The CDR3 coding sequence is TGCGCCAGCAGCCCAACAGGGGCGGCCCAAGAGACCCAGTACTTC. The chain is built from TRBV5-1 and TRBJ2-5; 7 positions agree with TRBD1. Germline values: CDR1 SGHRS, CDR2 YFSETQ. This CDR3 comprises 15 residues. The ends lost 4 bases at V and 1 base at J; junction bases unmatched: 7.

The CDR3: CASRNPGTGGREQYF. CDR3 nucleotides: TGTGCCAGTAGGAACCCCGGGACAGGGGGCCGAGAGCAGTACTTC. This chain joins TRBV19 and TRBJ2-7; 12 nucleotides agree with TRBD1. CDR3 length equals 15 residues. The J segment lost 7 bases and the V segment lost 6 bases, leaving 10 bases of the junction unmatched. Germline CDR1 reads LNHDA; CDR2 reads SQIVND (reference sequence). The full variable domain, in which reference TRBV19 and TRBJ2-7 provide the parts outside the CDR3, is DGGITQSPKYLFRKEGQNVTLSCEQNLNHDAMYWYRQDPGQGLRLIYYSQIVNDFQKGDIAEGYSVSREKKESFPLTVTSAQKNPTAFYLCASRNPGTGGREQYFGPGTRLTVT.

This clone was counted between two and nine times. CDR3 nucleotide sequence: TGTGCCAGCAGCTTTGACAGGTCCGTCTACGAGCAGTACTTC. This encodes CASSFDRSVYEQYF. The rearrangement joins TRBV11-2 to TRBJ2-7; TRBD1 might be the D (6 bases). The CDR3 length is 14 residues. Germline V gene data show CDR1 as SGHAT and CDR2 as FQNNGV. V was shortened by 3 bases and J by 3 bases, with 12 bases between the two germline ends.

CDR3 bases: TGTGCCAGCAACCCCCGCCCGGCAGGGCGAAAGGGCTACACCTTC. Its translation is CASNPRPAGRKGYTF. The V gene is TRBV6-5, the J gene TRBJ1-2, with D tentatively TRBD1 (5 bases). Between the trimmed V and J ends, which lost 7 bases and 8 bases, there was a span of 23 bases. Germline CDR1 is MNHEY and CDR2 is SVGAGI. This CDR3 spans 15 amino acids.

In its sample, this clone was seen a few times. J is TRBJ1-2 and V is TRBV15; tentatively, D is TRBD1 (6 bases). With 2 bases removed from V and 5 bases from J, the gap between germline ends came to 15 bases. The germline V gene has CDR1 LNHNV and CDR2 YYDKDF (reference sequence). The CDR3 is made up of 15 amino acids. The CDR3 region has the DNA TGTGCCACCAGCAGAACCGGGACAATGAAGTATGGCTACACCTTC. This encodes CATSRTGTMKYGYTF.

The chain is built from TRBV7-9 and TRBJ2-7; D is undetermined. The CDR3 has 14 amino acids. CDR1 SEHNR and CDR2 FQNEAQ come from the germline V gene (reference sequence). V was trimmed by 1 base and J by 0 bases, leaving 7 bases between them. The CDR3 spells CASSLDHGSYEQYF. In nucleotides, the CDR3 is TGTGCCAGCAGCTTAGACCACGGCTCCTACGAGCAGTACTTC.

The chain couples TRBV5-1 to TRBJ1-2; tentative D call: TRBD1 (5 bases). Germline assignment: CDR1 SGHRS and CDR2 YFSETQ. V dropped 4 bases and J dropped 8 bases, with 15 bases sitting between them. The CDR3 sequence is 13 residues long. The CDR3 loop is CASSPGDNRGYTF. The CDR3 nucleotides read TGCGCCAGCAGCCCGGGGGATAATAGGGGCTACACCTTC.

This chain's CDR3 is CSAQHSGANTDTQYF. The CDR3 region has the DNA TGCAGCGCCCAACATAGCGGGGCCAACACAGATACGCAGTATTTT. The chain combines TRBV29-1 with TRBJ2-3, with 8 nucleotides matching TRBD2. The CDR3 is made up of 15 amino acids. The germline V gene has CDR1 SQVTM and CDR2 ANQGSEA. The trim removed 7 bases at V and 2 bases at J, leaving 11 bases unmatched.

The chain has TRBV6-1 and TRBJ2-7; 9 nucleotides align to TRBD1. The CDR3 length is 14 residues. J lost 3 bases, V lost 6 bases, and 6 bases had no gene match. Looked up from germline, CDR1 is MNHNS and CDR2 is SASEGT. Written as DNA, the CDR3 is TGTGCCAGCAGATGGAGGACAGGGGTCTACGAGCAGTACTTC. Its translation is CASRWRTGVYEQYF.

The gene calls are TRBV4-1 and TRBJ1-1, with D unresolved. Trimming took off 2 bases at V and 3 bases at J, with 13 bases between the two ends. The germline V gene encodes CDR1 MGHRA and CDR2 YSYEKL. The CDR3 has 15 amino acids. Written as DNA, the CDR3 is TGCGCCAGCAGCCAACGGAGGGAAGGAGACACTGAAGCTTTCTTT. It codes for CASSQRREGDTEAFF.

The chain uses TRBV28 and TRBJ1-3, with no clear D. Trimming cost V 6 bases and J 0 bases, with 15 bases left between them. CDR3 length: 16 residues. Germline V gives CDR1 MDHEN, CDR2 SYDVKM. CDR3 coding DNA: TGTGCCAGCAGGGGCCAGACGGCGATCTCTGGAAACACCATATATTTT. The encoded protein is CASRGQTAISGNTIYF.

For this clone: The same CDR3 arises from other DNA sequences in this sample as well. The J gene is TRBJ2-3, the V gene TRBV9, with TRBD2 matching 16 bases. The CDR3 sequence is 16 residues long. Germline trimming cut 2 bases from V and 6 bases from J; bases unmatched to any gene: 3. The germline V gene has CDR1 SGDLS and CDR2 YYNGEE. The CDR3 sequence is CASSVGTSGGADTQYF. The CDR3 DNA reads TGTGCCAGCAGCGTGGGGACTAGCGGGGGGGCCGATACGCAGTATTTT.

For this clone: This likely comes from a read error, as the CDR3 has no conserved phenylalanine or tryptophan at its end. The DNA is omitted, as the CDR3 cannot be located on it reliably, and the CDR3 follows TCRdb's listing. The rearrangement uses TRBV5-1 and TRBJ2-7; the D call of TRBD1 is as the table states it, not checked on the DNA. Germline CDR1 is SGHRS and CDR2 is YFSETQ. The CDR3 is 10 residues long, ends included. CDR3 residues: CATAQSPGCI.

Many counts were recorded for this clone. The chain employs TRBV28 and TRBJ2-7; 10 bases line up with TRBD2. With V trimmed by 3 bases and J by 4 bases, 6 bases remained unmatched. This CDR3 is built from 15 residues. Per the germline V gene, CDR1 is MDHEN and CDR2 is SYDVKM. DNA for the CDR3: TGTGCCAGCAGTTTTGGGAGCGGGAGGGTTTACGAGCAGTACTTC. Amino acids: CASSFGSGRVYEQYF.

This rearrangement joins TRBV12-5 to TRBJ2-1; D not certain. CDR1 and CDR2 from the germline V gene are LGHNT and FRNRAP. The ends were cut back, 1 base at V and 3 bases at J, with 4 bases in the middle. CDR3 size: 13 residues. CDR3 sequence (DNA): TGTGCTAGTGGTTTGGGAGACTACAATGAGCAGTTCTTC. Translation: CASGLGDYNEQFF.

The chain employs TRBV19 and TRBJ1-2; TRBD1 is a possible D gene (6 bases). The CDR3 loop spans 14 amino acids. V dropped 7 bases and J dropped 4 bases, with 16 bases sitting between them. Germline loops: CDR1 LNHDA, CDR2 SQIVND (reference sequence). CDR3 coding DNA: TGTGCCAGTACCCACCCAAGGGGGGGCTATGGCTACACCTTC. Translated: CASTHPRGGYGYTF.

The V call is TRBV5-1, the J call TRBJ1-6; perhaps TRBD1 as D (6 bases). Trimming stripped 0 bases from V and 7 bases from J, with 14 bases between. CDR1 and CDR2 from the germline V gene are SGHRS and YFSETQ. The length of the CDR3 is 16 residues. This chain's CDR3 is CASSLGAAGENSPLHF. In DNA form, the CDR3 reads TGCGCCAGCAGCTTGGGGGCGGCAGGGGAGAATTCACCCCTCCACTTT.